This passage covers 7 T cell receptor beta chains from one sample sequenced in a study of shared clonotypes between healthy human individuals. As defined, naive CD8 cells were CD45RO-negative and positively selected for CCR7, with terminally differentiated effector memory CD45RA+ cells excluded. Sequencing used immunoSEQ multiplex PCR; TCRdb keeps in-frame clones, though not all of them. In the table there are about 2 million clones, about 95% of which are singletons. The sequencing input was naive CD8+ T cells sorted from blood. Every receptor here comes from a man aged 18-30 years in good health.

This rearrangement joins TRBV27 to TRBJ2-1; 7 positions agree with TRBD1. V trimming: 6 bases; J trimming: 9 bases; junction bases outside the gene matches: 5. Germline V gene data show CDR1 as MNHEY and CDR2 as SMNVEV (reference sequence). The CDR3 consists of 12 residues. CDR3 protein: CASRATGAEQFF. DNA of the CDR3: TGTGCCAGCAGAGCAACAGGGGCTGAGCAGTTCTTC.

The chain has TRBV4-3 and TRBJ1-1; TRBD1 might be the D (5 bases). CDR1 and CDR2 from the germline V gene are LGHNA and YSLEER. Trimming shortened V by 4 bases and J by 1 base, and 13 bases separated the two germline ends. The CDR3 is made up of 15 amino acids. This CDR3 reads CASSLYRTTNTEAFF. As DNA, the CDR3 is TGCGCCAGCAGCCTTTACAGGACAACGAACACTGAAGCTTTCTTT.

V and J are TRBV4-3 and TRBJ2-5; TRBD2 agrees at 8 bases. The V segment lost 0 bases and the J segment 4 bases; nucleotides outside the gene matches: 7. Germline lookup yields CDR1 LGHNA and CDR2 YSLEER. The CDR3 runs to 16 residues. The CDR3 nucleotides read TGCGCCAGCAGCCAAGACCGGTTCCGGGGGGGAGAGACCCAGTACTTC. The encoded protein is CASSQDRFRGGETQYF.

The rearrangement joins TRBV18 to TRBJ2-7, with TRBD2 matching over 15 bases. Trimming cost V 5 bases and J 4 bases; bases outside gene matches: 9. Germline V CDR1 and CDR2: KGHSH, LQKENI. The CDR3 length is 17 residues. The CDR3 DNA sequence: TGTGCCAGCTCAGCCGGGACTAGCGGGGGGCCATCTTACGAGCAGTACTTC. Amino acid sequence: CASSAGTSGGPSYEQYF.

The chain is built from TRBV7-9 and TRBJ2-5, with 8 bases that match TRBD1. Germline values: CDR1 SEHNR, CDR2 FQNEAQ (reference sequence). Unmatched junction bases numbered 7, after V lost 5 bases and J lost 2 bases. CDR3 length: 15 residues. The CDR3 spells CASSAGQGLQETQYF. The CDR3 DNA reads TGTGCCAGCAGCGCTGGACAGGGCCTACAAGAGACCCAGTACTTC.

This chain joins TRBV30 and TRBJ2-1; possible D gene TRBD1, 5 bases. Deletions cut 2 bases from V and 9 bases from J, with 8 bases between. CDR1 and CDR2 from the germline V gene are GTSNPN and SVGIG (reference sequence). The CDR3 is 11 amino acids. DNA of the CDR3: TGTGCCTGGAGTCCAGGGATTGAGCAGTTCTTC. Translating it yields CAWSPGIEQFF.

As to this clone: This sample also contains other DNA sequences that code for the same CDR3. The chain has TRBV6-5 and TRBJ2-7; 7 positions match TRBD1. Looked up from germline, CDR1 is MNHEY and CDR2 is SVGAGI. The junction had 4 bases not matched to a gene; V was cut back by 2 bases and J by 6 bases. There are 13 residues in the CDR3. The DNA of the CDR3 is TGTGCCAGCAGTTACGGGGCAGGGGGCGAGCAGTACTTC. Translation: CASSYGAGGEQYF.